Included here is one TCR beta chain sequence, with context. Its specificity is unknown. This entry belongs to a study of CD8 T cells in Susac syndrome. Roughly 0.45 to 1 ug RNA was reverse transcribed with random hexamers. MiXCR, run by TCRdb on the immunoSEQ multiplex PCR reads, gives a single entry per CDR3 protein. The sample records about 440,000 distinct CDR3 sequences, about 85% being singletons. Whole-study findings and limits: The TCR sequencing and HLA analysis in the study involved a relatively small number of individuals, as the study acknowledged.

The authors sequenced TCR beta from blood CD8+ and CD4+ T cells. The sample consisted of CD8+ T cells from PBMCs. The receptor was isolated from a human donor with multiple sclerosis.

Written as DNA, the CDR3 is TGTGCCAGCAGCTTAGCGGACAGGGCTGGAGAGACCCAGTACTTC. Translation gives CASSLADRAGETQYF. The chain combines TRBV11-2 with TRBJ2-5; 8 nucleotides agree with TRBD1. This CDR3 is built from 15 residues. The V segment lost 1 base and the J segment 4 bases; nucleotides outside the gene matches: 5. Germline V gene lookup returns CDR1 SGHAT and CDR2 FQNNGV.